These 9 T cell receptor beta chains were all obtained from the same sample, sequenced in a study of shared clonotypes between healthy human individuals. Data came from immunoSEQ multiplex PCR; TCRdb stores just in-frame clones and leaves some out. Among 2,500,000 or so clones listed, 85% to 95% were seen once. The sample taken for sequencing was naive CD4+ T cells from PBMCs. The subset: CD45RA+ positively selected. These receptors all come from a man aged 18 to 30 in good health. Some clones in this sample may be carry-over from other donors' samples.

The chain uses TRBV4-2 and TRBJ2-7; TRBD1 or TRBD2 may be the D gene (5 bases each). The V end was cut by 0 bases, the J end by 9 bases, with 21 bases between. This CDR3 is built from 16 residues. CDR1 LGHNA and CDR2 YNFKEQ come from the germline V gene. CDR3 bases: TGTGCCAGCAGCCAAGAACATGAAGGGTGGGACGGCGGGCAGTACTTC. Protein product: CASSQEHEGWDGGQYF.

As to this clone: Other DNA sequences in the sample encode the same CDR3. This chain connects TRBV28 to TRBJ2-6; a weak D match, TRBD1 (6 bases). Trimming pared 6 bases from V and 0 bases from J, leaving 6 bases between. This CDR3 contains 14 residues. Germline loops: CDR1 MDHEN, CDR2 SYDVKM. The CDR3 bases are TGTGCCAGCAGCAGGGGCTCTGGGGCCAACGTCCTGACTTTC. Translation: CASSRGSGANVLTF. The full variable domain, completed using reference TRBV28 and TRBJ2-6, is DVKVTQSSRYLVKRTGEKVFLECVQDMDHENMFWYRQDPGLGLRLIYFSYDVKMKEKGDIPEGYSVSREKKERFSLILESASTNQTSMYLCASSRGSGANVLTFGAGSRLTVL.

The chain recombines TRBV6-5 with TRBJ2-1; D is unresolved. Deletions cut 8 bases from V and 0 bases from J, with 8 bases between. This CDR3 is 13 amino acids long. CDR1 and CDR2 (germline): MNHEY, SVGAGI. DNA of the CDR3: TGTGCCAGCCAGCCCGACTCCTACAATGAGCAGTTCTTC. Translated: CASQPDSYNEQFF.

The chain joins TRBV11-3 to TRBJ2-3; 14 bases are a match to TRBD2. Germline loops: CDR1 SGHNT, CDR2 YENEEA. Losses at the gene ends were 1 base for V and 4 bases for J; bases not matched to a gene: 4. The CDR3 spans 17 residues. The CDR3 nucleotides read TGTGCCAGCAGCTTAGCCGGGACTAGCGGGAGCCCAGATACGCAGTATTTT. Protein: CASSLAGTSGSPDTQYF.

This chain uses TRBV27 with TRBJ1-5, with D unclear. The CDR3 spans 14 residues. V lost 0 bases and J lost 3, with 6 bases in between. Germline V gene data show CDR1 as MNHEY and CDR2 as SMNVEV (reference sequence). The CDR3 bases are TGTGCCAGCAGTTTATCAGGGTACAATCAGCCCCAGCATTTT. Translation gives CASSLSGYNQPQHF.

The chain has TRBV5-4 and TRBJ1-1; D not certain. This CDR3 contains 14 residues. Trimming cost V 4 bases and J 2 bases, with 12 bases left between them. Germline V gene lookup returns CDR1 SGHNT and CDR2 YYREEE (reference sequence). CDR3 sequence: CASSLQDRNTEAFF. Written as DNA, the CDR3 is TGTGCCAGCAGCCTCCAGGATCGTAACACTGAAGCTTTCTTT.

This chain links TRBV4-3 with TRBJ1-1, with 7 bases lining up with TRBD1. CDR1 and CDR2 from the germline V gene are LGHNA and YSLEER. V lost 6 bases to trimming and J lost 2 bases; unmatched junction nucleotides: 6. This CDR3 is 14 amino acids long. The CDR3, as DNA: TGCGCCAGCAGAAAGCAGGGGGTAAACACTGAAGCTTTCTTT. Protein: CASRKQGVNTEAFF.

The chain couples TRBV28 to TRBJ1-4; the D gene is possibly TRBD1 (5 bases). The CDR3 extends over 15 amino acids. Germline lookup yields CDR1 MDHEN and CDR2 SYDVKM. Between the trimmed V and J ends, which lost 3 bases and 1 base, there was a span of 9 bases. The CDR3 DNA follows: TGTGCCAGCAGTTTTAGGGGCATAACTAATGAAAAACTGTTTTTT. Residues: CASSFRGITNEKLFF.

This clone has just one count. The chain carries TRBV5-1 and TRBJ2-5; no definite D call. The V end lost 2 bases, the J end lost 5 bases, and 7 bases lay between the germline ends. CDR1 SGHRS and CDR2 YFSETQ come from the germline V gene. This CDR3 is built from 12 residues. CDR3 bases: TGCGCCAGCAGCTTTGAGTCGGAGACCCAGTACTTC. Amino acid sequence: CASSFESETQYF.